This T cell receptor beta chain was retrieved from a study of PD-1 blockade in classical Hodgkin lymphoma. Each patient experienced a relapse that followed autologous stem cell transplantation, and brentuximab vedotin exposure varied. TCRdb's table, derived via immunoSEQ multiplex PCR, lists solely in-frame clones and lacks some. The sample carries about 90,000 clones, about 88% recorded once. This material consisted of peripheral blood mononuclear cells (PBMCs), taken before the second cycle of nivolumab. This receptor was taken from a human donor with classical Hodgkin lymphoma.

DNA of the CDR3: TGCGCCAGCAGCCACCTTCGGACAGCCCCTAGCACAGATACGCAGTATTTT. It is translated as CASSHLRTAPSTDTQYF. The gene calls are TRBV4-1 and TRBJ2-3, with a tentative D call TRBD1 (6 bases). This CDR3 is built from 17 residues. Germline CDR1 MGHRA, CDR2 YSYEKL. Deletions cut 3 bases from V and 0 bases from J, with 16 bases between.